Listed here is a single TCR beta chain. Its antigen is still unknown. The sample originates from a study of T cell clonotyping in hematopoietic cell transplantation. About the study: Pretransplant recipient samples were taken after cytoreduction. General study points: Recipient TCR diversity dropped after transplant; expanded clonotypes rose from day 30 to 180. CD4 and CD8 repertoire contributions could not be separated without sorting.

Trimming cost V 4 bases and J 10 bases, with 18 bases left between them. The CDR3 loop spans 15 amino acids. Germline assignment: CDR1 SGDLS and CDR2 YYNGEE. Sequencing used immunoSEQ multiplex PCR; TCRdb keeps in-frame clones, though not all of them. The table records roughly 30,000 clones, about 83% of them present only once. Sample time point: recipient sample about 28 days before transplant, after cytoreduction. Blood collection times were about day -28 and days 30, 100, 180 posttransplant. The chain is built from TRBV9 and TRBJ1-6; D perhaps matches TRBD1 (5 bases). The TCR comes from a woman in her 30s with chronic myeloid leukemia. Some clones in this sample may be carry-over from other donors' samples. Sequences were derived from peripheral blood mononuclear cells, sampled before stem cell transplant. The CDR3 region is CASSPHLGLGSPLHF. The CDR3 coding sequence is TGTGCCAGCAGCCCCCACCTGGGGCTCGGGTCACCCCTCCACTTT.